Sequencing of this TCR beta chain was carried out in a study of blood T cell repertoires in COVID-19. Overall study: The samples span acute and convalescent COVID-19 from the United States, Italy and Spain. T cells, B-cell-depleted T cells, or PBMCs supplied cDNA or gDNA.

Methods used by the authors: Amplified reference gene primers provided the basis for estimating nucleated cell counts. The protocol was immunoSEQ multiplex PCR, while the TCRdb copy is restricted to in-frame clones and leaves out a portion. For V, J and clone size, that table is used; D and trimming come from the DNA. The repertoire holds 100,000 to 150,000 clones, with roughly 88% as singletons. This CDR3 comprises 12 residues. The V and J ends lost 7 bases and 2 bases respectively, with 5 bases between them. Germline V gene data show CDR1 as SNHLY and CDR2 as FYNNEI. The specimen was peripheral blood. This TCR was recovered from a man aged 50 to 59 with acute or convalescent COVID-19. This chain links TRBV2 with TRBJ1-4, with D hard to call. As DNA, the CDR3 is TGTGCCAGCAAGAGGACTAATGAAAAACTGTTTTTT. As protein: CASKRTNEKLFF.